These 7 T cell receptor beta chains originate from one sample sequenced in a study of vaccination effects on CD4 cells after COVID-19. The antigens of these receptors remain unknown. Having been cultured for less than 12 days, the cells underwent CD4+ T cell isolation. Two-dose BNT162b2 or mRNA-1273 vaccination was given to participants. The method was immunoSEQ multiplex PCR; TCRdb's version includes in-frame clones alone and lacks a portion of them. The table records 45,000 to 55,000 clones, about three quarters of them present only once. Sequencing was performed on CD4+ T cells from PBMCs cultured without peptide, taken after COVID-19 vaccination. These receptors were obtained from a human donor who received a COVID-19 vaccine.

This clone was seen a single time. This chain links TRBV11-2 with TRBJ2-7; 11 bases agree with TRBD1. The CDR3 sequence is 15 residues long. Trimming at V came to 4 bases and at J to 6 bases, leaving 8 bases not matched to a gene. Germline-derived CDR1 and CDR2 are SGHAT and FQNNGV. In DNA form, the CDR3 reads TGTGCCAGCAGCTCGGACAGGGGGCGTATGTTCGAGCAGTACTTC. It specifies CASSSDRGRMFEQYF.

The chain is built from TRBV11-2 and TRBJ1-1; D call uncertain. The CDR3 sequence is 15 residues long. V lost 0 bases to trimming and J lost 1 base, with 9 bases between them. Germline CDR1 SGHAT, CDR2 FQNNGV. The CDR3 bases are TGTGCCAGCAGCTTAGATATCCAGCAGAACACTGAAGCTTTCTTT. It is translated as CASSLDIQQNTEAFF.

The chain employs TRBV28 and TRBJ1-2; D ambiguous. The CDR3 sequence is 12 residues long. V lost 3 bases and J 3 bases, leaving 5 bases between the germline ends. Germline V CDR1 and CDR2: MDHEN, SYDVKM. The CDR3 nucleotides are TGTGCCAGCAGTTTTCGGGACTATGGCTACACCTTC. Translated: CASSFRDYGYTF.

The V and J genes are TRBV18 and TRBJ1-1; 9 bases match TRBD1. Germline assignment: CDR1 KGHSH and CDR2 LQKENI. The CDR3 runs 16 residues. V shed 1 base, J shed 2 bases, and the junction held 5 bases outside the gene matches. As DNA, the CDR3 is TGTGCCAGCTCACCACTGGACAGGGGAGGTAACACTGAAGCTTTCTTT. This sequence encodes CASSPLDRGGNTEAFF.

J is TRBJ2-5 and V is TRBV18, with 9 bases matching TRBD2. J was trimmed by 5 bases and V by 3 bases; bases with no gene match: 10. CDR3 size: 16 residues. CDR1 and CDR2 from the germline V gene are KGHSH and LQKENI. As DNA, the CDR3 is TGTGCCAGCTCACCGCGGGGACTAGCAATGGGGGAGACCCAGTACTTC. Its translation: CASSPRGLAMGETQYF.

Here the CDR3 reads CASSFGTVETQYF. CDR3 DNA: TGTGCCAGCAGTTTCGGGACAGTAGAGACCCAGTACTTC. The V gene is TRBV28, the J gene TRBJ2-5, with 7 bases that match TRBD1. The V and J ends lost 3 bases and 4 bases, in that order; junction bases with no gene match: 2. The CDR3 consists of 13 residues. Per germline, CDR1 MDHEN and CDR2 SYDVKM.

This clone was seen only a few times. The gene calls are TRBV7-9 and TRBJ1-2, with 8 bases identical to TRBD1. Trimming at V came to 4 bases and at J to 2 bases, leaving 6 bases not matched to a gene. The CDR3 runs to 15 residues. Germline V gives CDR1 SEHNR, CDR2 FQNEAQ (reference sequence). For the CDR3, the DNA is TGTGCCAGCAGCTCCCCCAGGGGGCGAAACTATGGCTACACCTTC. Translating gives CASSSPRGRNYGYTF.